The rows below give T cell receptor beta chains drawn from one sample of a study of blood T cell repertoires in COVID-19. Sequencing used immunoSEQ multiplex PCR; TCRdb keeps in-frame clones, though not all of them. The sample consists of about 270,000 clones, roughly 87% of them appearing once. The sequenced sample consisted of PBMCs or T cells enriched from blood (not recorded which). The receptors derive from a woman in her 30s who had recovered from COVID-19. Both conserved end residues are part of each CDR3. Each record gives: V gene, clone size, CDR3 length, J gene, D gene, CDR3 DNA, CDR3 protein. D genes are given only for firm matches. A row's size may be missing; if present it is once, few, many or a size class.

TRBV4-2	NA	14	TRBJ2-7	NA	TGTGCCAGCAGCCCTTGGCTAGCATCCTACGAGCAGTACTTC	CASSPWLASYEQYF
TRBV19	NA	14	TRBJ1-2	TRBD1	TGTGCCAGCAGAATGGCGGGGACAGGTCTGGACTACACCTTC	CASRMAGTGLDYTF
TRBV5-4	NA	12	TRBJ1-2	TRBD1	TGTGCCAGCAGCGAAGGACAGGGGGCACTGTCCTTC	CASSEGQGALSF
TRBV7-3	NA	14	TRBJ2-1	NA	TGTGCCAGCAGCTTACTCGGGTCCTACAATGAGCAGTTCTTC	CASSLLGSYNEQFF
TRBV7-3	NA	15	TRBJ1-6	NA	TGTGCCAGCAGCACCGGGATTTCCTATAATTCACCCCTCCACTTT	CASSTGISYNSPLHF
TRBV28	once	19	TRBJ2-5	TRBD2	TGTGCCAGCAGTTTATTAGATAGAGGGACTAGCGGGAGGCAAGAGACCCAGTACTTC	CASSLLDRGTSGRQETQYF
TRBV6-1	NA	14	TRBJ1-5	NA	TGTGCCAGCAGTGAGGCAGCTTGGGCTCAGCCCCAGCATTTT	CASSEAAWAQPQHF
TRBV27	NA	15	TRBJ2-3	TRBD1	TGTGCCAGCAGTTTCAGGGACAGGGGGACAGATACGCAGTATTTT	CASSFRDRGTDTQYF
TRBV27	once	14	TRBJ1-1	TRBD1	TGTGCCAGCAGCCCCGGGACAGGCAACACTGAAGCTTTCTTT	CASSPGTGNTEAFF
TRBV11-3	NA	18	TRBJ2-1	TRBD1	TGTGCCAGCAGCTTAGGGATCGGGGTGGGACAGGGTTTGGATGAGCAGTTCTTC	CASSLGIGVGQGLDEQFF